The entry that follows covers one TCR beta chain sequence. Its target is unknown. Primers: 60 V beta forward and 13 J beta reverse. Sequenced by immunoSEQ multiplex PCR; TCRdb stores in-frame clones only, minus some. The sample records 100,000 or so clones, 85% to 90% being singletons. The time point here: after dendritic cell vaccination, including at tumor progression/relapse. The data were obtained in a study of glioma-infiltrating T cells after dendritic cell vaccination. Study details: Autologous tumor lysate-pulsed dendritic cell vaccination was given between about 2003 and 2013. Findings of the study overall: Higher TCR clonality did not directly relate to longer survival.

V lost 4 bases and J 0 bases, leaving 13 bases between the germline ends. CDR3 length: 15 amino acids. CDR1 is SGHDT and CDR2 is YYEEEE in the germline V gene. The rearrangement uses TRBV5-6 and TRBJ1-2, with a weak D call TRBD1 (6 bases). This receptor was taken from a human donor with glioblastoma. The specimen was blood, collected after dendritic cell vaccination. The CDR3 is CASSVTGFSNYGYTF. CDR3 sequence (DNA): TGTGCCAGCAGCGTTACAGGGTTTTCTAACTATGGCTACACCTTC.